This T cell receptor beta chain was recorded in a study of shared clonotypes between healthy human individuals (dated by TCRdb to about 2020). Background on the whole study: A few men and two women, aged 18 to 49 years, made up the cohort. The study deeply sequenced blood TCR repertoires of about five healthy adults to estimate repertoire size and the extent of clonotype sharing between individuals. Each donor's leukapheresis produced roughly between roughly 0.94 and 9.5 billion PBMCs. Different laboratories and diverse techniques were used to prepare libraries and sequence TCR repertoires, to increase sequencing depth and limit assay-specific biases. For each donor, CD4 naive and CD4 memory were each run on three plates, CD8 naive on two plates, and CD8 memory on one plate. Findings and caveats that apply to the study as a whole: Pairwise subsampling indicated that sequencing depth was expected to affect the degree of clonotype sharing among donors. Naive subsets generally had larger estimated clonotype richness than memory subsets. Even with the large sequencing depth, rarefaction of the sorted-subset datasets indicated that sequencing was incomplete. Only blood was sampled, and tissue TCR repertoires likely differ from those in blood. Because the study included only a small number of donors, the genetic and exposure-history diversity represented was limited. Higher generation probabilities were observed for clonotypes shared by all four sorted-subset donors than for non-shared clonotypes. About 4.5% of naive CD4, 3.5% of naive CD8, about 2.1% of memory CD4, and about 0.4% of memory CD8 clonotypes were shared across several donors.

Healthy HIV-negative adults with no recently reported acute infections or vaccinations were included as donors. Every donor was a Caucasian adult residing in Nashville, Tennessee, USA. CD4+ T cells were enriched by magnetic negative selection, after which naive cells were positively selected on CD45RA and the negative fraction was taken as the memory subset. After blood collection by leukapheresis, PBMCs were isolated using Ficoll-Histopaque density gradient centrifugation and then cryopreserved in the vapor phase of liquid nitrogen. Analytical flow cytometry was used to check the purity and quantity of each magnetically sorted T cell population. From each sorted fraction, genomic DNA was isolated and quantified by UV absorbance on a Nanodrop 2000c. Using the deep immunoSEQ assay, TCR CDR3 regions were amplified from genomic DNA by multiplex PCR. Genomic DNA extracted from each cell subset was distributed evenly over all wells of several immunoSEQ 96-well plates, and each plate served as one replicate. Each replicate PCR for sorted subsets received roughly 0.2 ug genomic DNA, equal to roughly 30,000 T cell genomes. Purified libraries were measured with a Qubit 3.0 fluorometer, size-checked on a Bioanalyzer 2100, and measured again with the KAPA Library Quantification kit. Every immunoSEQ 96-well plate was sequenced on a separate single-read 150-cycle Illumina NextSeq 550 flow cell. Processing in the source paper ran as follows. Because only junctional sequences without quality scores were contained in the immunoSEQ output, filtering matching that applied to full-length reads could not be performed. Sequences were annotated with PyIR, a Python wrapper for IgBLAST v1.9, using IMGT germline references to assign V/J genes and CDR3. Reads were filtered out if the reads had weak V/J assignments (E-value above 1e-6), no CDR3, stop codons, out-of-frame junctions, or ambiguous translated residues. V3J clonotypes were defined as sequences sharing the same inferred V gene, J gene, and CDR3 amino acid sequence. To compute the percentage overlap between repertoires, the number of shared unique clonotypes was divided by the size of the smaller repertoire. Repertoire richness was assessed with RTK rarefaction, the Chao1 estimator, and Recon v2.1 estimates of unobserved clonotypes. Generation probabilities were computed with OLGA for all TCRbeta clonotypes obtained by the gDNA method from several donors. In TCRdb, the immuneACCESS table is reduced to in-frame sequences with V and J assigned. These tables do not hold every clone; where another copy was compared, an unresolved V gene accounts for under half, and the others remain unexplained. That table furnishes V, J and clone size, whereas the DNA furnished D and trimming. The sample table records millions of clones; roughly 92% of these occur just once. About 0.13% of the sample is in the top ten clones.

The CDR3 goes from the cysteine to the phenylalanine over 11 residues. Only the CDR3 DNA stays, 33 bases, in frame from base 1. CDR1 and CDR2, looked up from the germline V gene, are ENHRY and SYGVKD. The trim is 3 bases for V and 5 bases for J, with a gap of 4 bases between the germline ends. With respect to this clone: There is no known antigen for this receptor. Per-base quality was not reported, and no clone a single base away is much larger than it. Different DNA sequences within this sample yield the same CDR3.

Material for sequencing was naive CD4+ T cells sorted from blood. Read against the paper, the sample's cell subset or site label means: CD45RA+ positively selected. This sequence originates from a man between 18 and 29 years old in good health. Here the chain combines TRBV10-3 and TRBJ1-2; the D gene remains uncertain. The sequence in DNA is TGTGCCATCAGTGACGGATATGGCTACACCTTC. It translates to CAISDGYGYTF.